Sequencing of this T cell receptor beta chain was carried out in a study of CD8 T cells in Susac syndrome. Whole-study findings and limits: The TCR sequencing and HLA analysis in the study involved a relatively small number of individuals, as the study acknowledged.

Points on this clonotype: What it binds is unknown.

The control participants were healthy donors, and these controls were matched with respect to both age and sex. The TEMRA cells underwent FACS enrichment, while the CD8+ and CD4+ T cells underwent negative isolation. Germline values: CDR1 LGHDT, CDR2 YNNKEL (reference sequence). V lost 2 bases to trimming and J lost 5 bases, with 7 bases between them. This CDR3 has 13 amino acids. RNA, at 0.5 to 1 ug, was reverse transcribed with random hexamers. By means of immunoSEQ multiplex PCR, TCR beta CDR3 spanning 54 Vbeta and 13 Jbeta underwent amplification. One entry per CDR3 protein results from TCRdb running MiXCR on the immunoSEQ multiplex PCR reads. The table records around 170,000 distinct CDR3 sequences, just over 90% of them present only once.

The chain joins TRBV3-1 to TRBJ2-1, with a weak D call TRBD1 (6 bases). The receptor was isolated from a human donor in good health. Sequencing was carried out using CD4+ T cells from PBMCs. The CDR3 DNA sequence: TGTGCCAGCAGCCAACAGGGGAACAATGAGCAGTTCTTC. It specifies CASSQQGNNEQFF.